This T cell receptor (beta chain) was retrieved from a study of T cell responses to AZD1222 COVID-19 vaccine. In the study overall: Second-dose intervals of approximately 4 or approximately 12 weeks were pooled. Findings and limits, study-wide: Donors were mostly white British, more females; clonal diversity possibly underestimated.

Repertoires were generated with immunoSEQ multiplex PCR, while TCRdb's copy carries only in-frame clones and drops some. Among 100,000 to 150,000 clones, more than 75% were seen once, and the ten largest hold roughly a tenth. Germline CDR1 and CDR2: MDHEN and SYDVKM. Deletions cut 7 bases from V and 6 bases from J, with 15 bases between. CDR3 length: 14 amino acids. Concerning this clone: Its specificity is not known.

The source material was peripheral blood, sampled on day 0 of AZD1222 vaccination. This chain uses TRBV28 with TRBJ1-4; D might be TRBD1 (6 bases). This receptor was obtained from an adult in good health. The CDR3 nucleotides are TGTGCCAGCACACTGGGGGGGCTAGATGAAAAACTGTTTTTT. As protein: CASTLGGLDEKLFF.